Sequencing of this TCR beta chain was carried out in a study of T cells in localized non-small cell lung cancer. Study outcomes and limitations: An association was observed between higher blood T cell density and longer overall survival. Of the tissues analyzed, uninvolved adjacent lung showed maximal T cell clonality, greater than tumor.

Profiled with immunoSEQ multiplex PCR; TCRdb holds only in-frame clones, not every one. Of tens of thousands of clones in the sample, approximately 91% are singletons; the top ten hold less than 5%. The germline V gene has CDR1 LGHNT and CDR2 FRNRAP. The CDR3 extends over 12 amino acids. V lost 2 bases and J lost 5, with 7 bases in between. To note about this clone: Its antigen is unknown.

The receptor's source is a woman aged 35 to 75 with stage I lung adenocarcinoma. This chain links TRBV12-5 with TRBJ2-7; D is ambiguous. The material was peripheral blood, obtained before any cancer treatment. The CDR3 loop reads CASGLTSHEQYF. The DNA of the CDR3 is TGTGCTAGTGGTTTGACCAGTCACGAGCAGTACTTC.